The next 20 T cell receptor beta chains were all read from a single sample in a study of beta chain features in type 1 diabetes. Study-wide results and limits: Shorter TCRB CDR3s, moderately but significantly so, were found in Type 1 diabetes patients in all four CD4+ subsets.

Expressed TCRB transcripts were sequenced, since all the RNA that had been isolated was reverse transcribed. Generated by immunoSEQ multiplex PCR, the TCRdb table keeps only in-frame clones and is missing some. Among around 170,000 clones listed, approximately 9.1% were seen once. No antigen is known for these receptors. Input material: central memory CD4+ T cells from blood. Receptors were obtained from a woman in her 30s with type 1 diabetes.

This chain uses TRBV28 with TRBJ2-7; TRBD1 matches at 7 bases. The CDR3 sequence is 14 residues long. The V gene's germline CDR1 is MDHEN and CDR2 SYDVKM. V lost 2 bases and J lost 2; bases outside the gene matches: 3. The CDR3 protein is CASSLQGDTYEQYF. The CDR3 nucleotides are TGTGCCAGCAGTTTACAGGGGGACACCTACGAGCAGTACTTC.

In its sample, this clone was seen a few times. This chain joins TRBV29-1 and TRBJ1-1; the match to TRBD1 covers 11 bases. The CDR3 loop spans 14 amino acids. With V trimmed by 7 bases and J by 0 bases, 4 bases remained unmatched. Germline V gene data show CDR1 as SQVTM and CDR2 as ANQGSEA. The CDR3 protein is CSAGQGAMNTEAFF. CDR3 nucleotide sequence: TGCAGCGCTGGACAGGGGGCCATGAACACTGAAGCTTTCTTT.

The chain joins TRBV7-3 to TRBJ1-2; D may be TRBD1 (6 bases). Germline CDR1 and CDR2: SGHTA and FQGTGA. V shed 4 bases and J shed 7 bases, with 16 bases lying between them. The CDR3 runs to 14 residues. The CDR3 spells CASSWDQGRAGYTF. In DNA form, the CDR3 reads TGTGCCAGCAGCTGGGATCAGGGGAGGGCTGGCTACACCTTC. Filled out from reference TRBV7-3 and TRBJ1-2, the complete variable domain reads GAGVSQTPSNKVTEKGKYVELRCDPISGHTALYWYRQSLGQGPEFLIYFQGTGAADDSGLPNDRFFAVRPEGSVSTLKIQRTERGDSAVYLCASSWDQGRAGYTFGSGTRLTVV.

V gene TRBV4-2 combines with J gene TRBJ1-2; D may be TRBD1 (5 bases). Trimming removed 0 bases from V and 8 bases from J, with 16 bases in between. CDR3 length equals 15 residues. Looked up from germline, CDR1 is LGHNA and CDR2 is YNFKEQ. CDR3 protein: CASSQENVGLWGYTF. The CDR3 DNA follows: TGTGCCAGCAGCCAAGAGAATGTGGGGCTTTGGGGCTACACCTTC.

V usage is TRBV5-6 and J usage is TRBJ1-1; no clear D gene. The germline V and J ends were trimmed by 4 bases and 1 base, with 11 bases remaining between them. There are 14 residues in the CDR3. From germline, CDR1 is SGHDT and CDR2 YYEEEE. This chain's CDR3 is CASSPRAGNTEAFF. The DNA for the CDR3 is TGTGCCAGCAGCCCGCGGGCCGGGAACACTGAAGCTTTCTTT.

This rearrangement joins TRBV28 to TRBJ1-5, with D possibly being TRBD1 (5 bases). The V end lost 5 bases, the J end lost 6 bases, and 17 bases lay between the germline ends. The CDR3 runs to 15 residues. Germline V CDR1 and CDR2: MDHEN, SYDVKM. CDR3 region: CASSRQGRVGQPQHF. CDR3 DNA sequence: TGTGCCAGCAGTAGGCAGGGAAGGGTGGGTCAGCCCCAGCATTTT.

This clone was detected only a few times. This sequence joins TRBV7-3 and TRBJ1-1; D possibly corresponds to TRBD1 (6 bases). The CDR3 runs to 14 residues. V lost 3 bases and J 3 bases, leaving 11 bases between the germline ends. Germline-derived CDR1 and CDR2 are SGHTA and FQGTGA. CDR3 sequence (DNA): TGTGCCAGCAGCTTGCTGGGGGCGGACACTGAAGCTTTCTTT. Its translation is CASSLLGADTEAFF.

This clone was seen a handful of times. The CDR3 loop is CAWRATGAYGGYTF. In DNA form, the CDR3 reads TGTGCCTGGAGGGCGACAGGGGCGTATGGAGGCTACACCTTC. V usage is TRBV30 and J usage is TRBJ1-2; 8 positions agree with TRBD1. This CDR3 is built from 14 residues. The germline gives CDR1 GTSNPN, CDR2 SVGIG (reference sequence). V lost 3 bases to trimming and J lost 8 bases; unmatched junction nucleotides: 11.

J is TRBJ1-1 and V is TRBV7-6; D unclear. Germline CDR1 is SGHVS and CDR2 is FNYEAQ. V lost 5 bases and J lost 7, with 11 bases in between. The CDR3 has 12 residues. As DNA, the CDR3 is TGTGCCAGCAGCAGAGACAAGAATGAAGCTTTCTTT. This gives the protein CASSRDKNEAFF.

This clone has a handful of counts. The rearrangement links TRBV11-1 to TRBJ1-1, with 7 bases lining up with TRBD1. This CDR3 is 14 amino acids long. J gave up 4 bases and V 0 bases, and 2 bases lay outside the gene matches. Germline CDR1 SGHAT, CDR2 FQDESV (reference sequence). The CDR3 is CASSLASGGTEAFF. The CDR3, as DNA: TGTGCCAGCAGCTTAGCGTCAGGGGGCACTGAAGCTTTCTTT. The full variable domain, its missing parts supplied by reference TRBV11-1 and TRBJ1-1, is EAEVAQSPRYKITEKSQAVAFWCDPISGHATLYWYRQILGQGPELLVQFQDESVVDDSQLPKDRFSAERLKGVDSTLKIQPAELGDSAMYLCASSLASGGTEAFFGQGTRLTVV.

This clone was picked up a small number of times. This chain joins TRBV7-2 and TRBJ2-1; D remains unclear. The CDR3 length is 15 residues. Trimming left V 6 bases short and J 0 bases short, with 12 bases between. Germline V gives CDR1 SGHTA, CDR2 FQGNSA. In DNA, the CDR3 is TGTGCCAGCAGTCCCGGGTGGCCCTCCTACAATGAGCAGTTCTTC. This encodes CASSPGWPSYNEQFF.

This chain links TRBV2 with TRBJ1-2; D unresolved. The CDR3 runs 14 residues. Per the germline V gene, CDR1 is SNHLY and CDR2 is FYNNEI. The V gene lost 2 bases and the J gene lost 5 bases, with 12 bases spanning the gap. CDR3 sequence reads: CASSESAEPYGYTF. The CDR3 nucleotides read TGTGCCAGCAGTGAAAGCGCCGAGCCTTATGGCTACACCTTC.

In this sample, this clone turned up once. The chain carries TRBV25-1 and TRBJ1-5, with a weak D call TRBD1 (5 bases). Trimming took off 4 bases at V and 5 bases at J, with 18 bases between the two ends. Germline-derived CDR1 and CDR2 are MGHDK and SYGVNS. There are 16 residues in the CDR3. The CDR3 bases are TGTGCCAGCAGTGCCCGGGACTCAGGTCGGGATCAGCCCCAGCATTTT. Protein sequence: CASSARDSGRDQPQHF.

The gene calls are TRBV5-1 and TRBJ2-1; 10 nucleotides align to TRBD2. The CDR3 has 16 amino acids. Germline values: CDR1 SGHRS, CDR2 YFSETQ. V trimming: 0 bases; J trimming: 9 bases; junction bases outside the gene matches: 9. This chain's CDR3 is CASSLGFLAGATEQFF. The CDR3 coding sequence is TGCGCCAGCAGCTTGGGGTTTCTAGCGGGAGCAACTGAGCAGTTCTTC.

This clone was found a few times. The chain's CDR3 is CASSPPGRDYNEQFF. The CDR3, as DNA: TGTGCCAGCTCACCACCTGGGAGGGACTACAATGAGCAGTTCTTC. The chain couples TRBV18 to TRBJ2-1; 7 positions agree with TRBD2. The ends lost 0 bases at V and 3 bases at J; junction bases unmatched: 2. Germline V lookup: CDR1 KGHSH, CDR2 LQKENI. This CDR3 is built from 15 residues. Full variable domain (rest looked up from reference TRBV18 and TRBJ2-1): NAGVMQNPRHLVRRRGQEARLRCSPMKGHSHVYWYRQLPEEGLKFMVYLQKENIIDESGMPKERFSAEFPKEGPSILRIQQVVRGDSAAYFCASSPPGRDYNEQFFGPGTRLTVL.

The chain links TRBV4-2 to TRBJ2-7; D call uncertain. There are 13 residues in the CDR3. V was clipped by 0 bases and J by 3 bases, with 6 bases between them. Germline assignment: CDR1 LGHNA and CDR2 YNFKEQ. Written as DNA, the CDR3 is TGTGCCAGCAGCCAAGAACCCAGCTACGAGCAGTACTTC. Translated, it gives CASSQEPSYEQYF.

This sequence joins TRBV4-2 and TRBJ1-3; 7 nucleotides agree with TRBD1. CDR1 is LGHNA and CDR2 is YNFKEQ in the germline V gene. CDR3 length: 14 amino acids. The V gene end was trimmed by 1 base and the J gene end by 4 bases; junction bases not matched to a gene: 1. CDR3 sequence (DNA): TGTGCCAGCAGCCAAGGGGACAGCGGAAACACCATATATTTT. This codes for CASSQGDSGNTIYF.

This clone has only a few counts. V gene TRBV7-2 combines with J gene TRBJ2-1, with TRBD2 matching over 7 bases. J was trimmed by 0 bases and V by 2 bases; bases with no gene match: 13. In germline, CDR1 is SGHTA, CDR2 FQGNSA. The CDR3 has 19 amino acids. The DNA for the CDR3 is TGTGCCAGCAGCTTACGAGGTAGTGCCGCGGGAGTCTCCTACAATGAGCAGTTCTTC. Translating gives CASSLRGSAAGVSYNEQFF.

This clone was observed a few times. V usage is TRBV11-3 and J usage is TRBJ2-5, with D tentatively TRBD2 (5 bases). Looked up from germline, CDR1 is SGHNT and CDR2 is YENEEA. CDR3 length equals 13 residues. Trimming cost V 2 bases and J 5 bases, with 9 bases left between them. CDR3 residues: CASSLNGVETQYF. CDR3 nucleotide sequence: TGTGCCAGCAGCTTAAACGGGGTGGAGACCCAGTACTTC.

The chain recombines TRBV5-6 with TRBJ1-5; tentative D call: TRBD1 (6 bases). V was shortened by 3 bases and J by 3 bases, with 16 bases between the two germline ends. Per the germline V gene, CDR1 is SGHDT and CDR2 is YYEEEE. CDR3 size: 16 residues. The CDR3 protein is CASSSGQTRYNQPQHF. As DNA, the CDR3 is TGTGCCAGCAGCTCCGGACAGACTCGCTACAATCAGCCCCAGCATTTT. The complete variable domain, with remaining parts taken from reference TRBV5-6 and TRBJ1-5, reads DAGVTQSPTHLIKTRGQQVTLRCSPKSGHDTVSWYQQALGQGPQFIFQYYEEEERQRGNFPDRFSGHQFPNYSSELNVNALLLGDSALYLCASSSGQTRYNQPQHFGDGTRLSIL.